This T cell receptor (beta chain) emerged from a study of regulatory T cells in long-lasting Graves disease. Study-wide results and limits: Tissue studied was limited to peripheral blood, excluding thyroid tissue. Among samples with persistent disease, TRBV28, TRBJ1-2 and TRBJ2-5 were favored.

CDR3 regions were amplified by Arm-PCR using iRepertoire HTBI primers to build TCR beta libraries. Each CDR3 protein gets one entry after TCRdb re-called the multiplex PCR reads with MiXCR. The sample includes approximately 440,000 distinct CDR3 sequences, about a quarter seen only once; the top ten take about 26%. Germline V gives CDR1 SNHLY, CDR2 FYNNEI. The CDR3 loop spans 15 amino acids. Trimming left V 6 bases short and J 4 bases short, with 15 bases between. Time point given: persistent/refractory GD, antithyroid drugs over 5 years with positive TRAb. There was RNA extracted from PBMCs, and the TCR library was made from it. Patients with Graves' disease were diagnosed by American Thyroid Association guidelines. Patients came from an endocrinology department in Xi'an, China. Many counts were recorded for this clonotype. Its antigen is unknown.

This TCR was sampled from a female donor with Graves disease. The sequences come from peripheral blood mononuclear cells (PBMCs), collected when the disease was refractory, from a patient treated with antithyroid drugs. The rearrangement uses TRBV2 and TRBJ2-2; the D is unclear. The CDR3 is CASRRTDLITGELFF. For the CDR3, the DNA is TGTGCCAGCAGAAGAACGGATCTAATCACCGGGGAGCTGTTTTTT.